Listed below are T cell receptor beta chains from one sample, sequenced in a study of Ad26.COV2.S vaccination and SARS-CoV-2 variants. Method: immunoSEQ multiplex PCR; TCRdb's copy keeps in-frame clones and lacks some. This repertoire shows hundreds of thousands of clones, around 90% found once; its top ten account for 12%. The sample here was peripheral blood, taken in a trial of Ad26.COV2.S vaccine versus placebo. Receptors originate from a person aged 18-60 years who received the Ad26.COV2.S COVID-19 vaccine or a placebo. The CDR3 runs from the conserved cysteine through the conserved F or W. Fields, in order: J gene, V gene, CDR3 protein.

>TRBJ2-3|TRBV30
CAWSVGGGGRADTQYF
>TRBJ1-1|TRBV28
CASSLTGRANTEAFF
>TRBJ2-7|TRBV7-2
CASSHPSYEQYF
>TRBJ1-4|TRBV12-3/TRBV12-4
CASSFLGREKLFF
>TRBJ1-6|TRBV9
CASSTTGGNSPLHF
>TRBJ2-2|TRBV24-1
CATSDPSGQGGPGELFF
>TRBJ1-6|TRBV27
CASSLQGSVRLHF
>TRBJ2-1|TRBV5-1
CASSVTPYEQFF
>TRBJ2-7|TRBV6-5
CASSYSSGGSGQYF
>TRBJ1-3|TRBV4-1
CASSQDRGWRSGNTIYF
>TRBJ2-1|TRBV28
CASRKASHEQFF
>TRBJ2-5|TRBV6-1
CASSEAIDRGPGETQYF
>TRBJ2-1|TRBV14
CASSPGLAGGGEQFF
>TRBJ2-7|TRBV6-2/TRBV6-3
CASSIRTSGMSSYEQYF
>TRBJ1-1|TRBV5-8
CASSLVAYTEAFF
>TRBJ2-1|TRBV5-1
CASSPSAYNEQFF
>TRBJ2-3|TRBV7-9
CASLQGAFADTQYF
>TRBJ1-4|TRBV30
CAWSVPLFPTNEKLFF
>TRBJ2-1|TRBV7-9
CASSLSKMAGTSSDEQFF
>TRBJ1-6|TRBV5-8
CASSLGSNSRSPLHF
>TRBJ1-2|TRBV28
CASSLQGGDYGYTF
>TRBJ2-7|TRBV9
CASSVSTVNSYEQYF
>TRBJ2-7|TRBV19
CASSNRDRGEQYF
>TRBJ1-2|TRBV5-6
CASSRTANYGYTF
>TRBJ1-4|TRBV4-3
CASSQDRVWAANEKLFF
>TRBJ2-5|TRBV15
CATSRDLGSQETQYF
>TRBJ1-6|TRBV12-5
CASGKQGAYSPLHF
>TRBJ2-7|TRBV29-1
CSANDGTGEQYF
>TRBJ1-6|TRBV30
CAWSVWAGNSPLHF
>TRBJ1-6|TRBV6-5
CATTSSNSYNSPLHF
>TRBJ1-1|TRBV5-4
CASSETQGLSTEAFF